This T cell receptor beta chain emerged from a study of blood T cell repertoires in COVID-19. The CDR3 has 14 amino acids. The germline V gene has CDR1 SGHTA and CDR2 FQGNSA. V gave up 5 bases and J gave up 1 base, with 11 bases separating them. Some clones are missing from TCRdb's copy, which holds only in-frame ones; the method was immunoSEQ multiplex PCR. The sample holds about 230,000 clones, 83% seen once. The chain uses TRBV7-2 and TRBJ1-1; no reliable D call. The receptor was derived from a woman in her twenties or thirties with COVID-19, enrolled during active disease. Specimen: peripheral blood. This CDR3 reads CASSPIARNTEAFF. The CDR3 region has the DNA TGTGCCAGCAGCCCCATAGCGAGGAACACTGAAGCTTTCTTT.